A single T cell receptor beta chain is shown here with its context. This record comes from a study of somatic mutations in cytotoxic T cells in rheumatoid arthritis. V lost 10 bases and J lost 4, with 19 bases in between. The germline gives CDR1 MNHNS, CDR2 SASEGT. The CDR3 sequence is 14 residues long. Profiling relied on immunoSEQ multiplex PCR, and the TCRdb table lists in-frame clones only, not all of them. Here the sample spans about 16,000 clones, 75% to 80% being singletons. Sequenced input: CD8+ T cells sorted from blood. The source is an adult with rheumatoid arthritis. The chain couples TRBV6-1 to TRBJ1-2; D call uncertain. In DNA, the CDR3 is TGTGCCACCATAAGACCTGACTCTTTCTATGGCTACACCTTC. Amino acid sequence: CATIRPDSFYGYTF.